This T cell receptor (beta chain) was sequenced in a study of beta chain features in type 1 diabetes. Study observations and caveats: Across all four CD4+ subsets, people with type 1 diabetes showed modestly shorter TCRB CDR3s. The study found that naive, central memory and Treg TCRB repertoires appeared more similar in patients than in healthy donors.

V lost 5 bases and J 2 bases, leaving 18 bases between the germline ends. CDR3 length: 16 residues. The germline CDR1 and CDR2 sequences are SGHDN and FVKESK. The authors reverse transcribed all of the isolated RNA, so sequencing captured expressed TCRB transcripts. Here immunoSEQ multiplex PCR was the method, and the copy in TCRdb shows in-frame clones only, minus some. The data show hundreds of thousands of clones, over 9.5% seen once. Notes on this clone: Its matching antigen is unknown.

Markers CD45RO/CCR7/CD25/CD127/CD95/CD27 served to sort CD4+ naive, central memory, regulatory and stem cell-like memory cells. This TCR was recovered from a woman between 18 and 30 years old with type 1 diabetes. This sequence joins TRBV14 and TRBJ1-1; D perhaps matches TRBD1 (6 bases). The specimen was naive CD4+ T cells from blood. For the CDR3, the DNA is TGTGCCAGCAGCTTTGACCCGGGACAACTTAACACTGAAGCTTTCTTT. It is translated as CASSFDPGQLNTEAFF.